The 30 T cell receptor beta chains presented below share a single source sample, sequenced in a study of blood T cell repertoires in COVID-19. The repertoire was sequenced with immunoSEQ multiplex PCR; TCRdb's copy has only in-frame clones and lacks some. The repertoire holds nearly 50,000 clones, more than 75% seen once, with 5.5% to 7.5% in the top ten. The sequencing sample was made of peripheral blood. Receptors originate from a woman aged 60-75 years with acute or convalescent COVID-19.

The rearrangement links TRBV3-1 (or the pseudogene TRBV3-2) to TRBJ2-7, with TRBD2 identical over 10 bases. This CDR3 has 16 amino acids. The junction had 5 bases not matched to a gene; V was cut back by 1 base and J by 2 bases. Germline values: CDR1 LGHDT, CDR2 YNNKEL (reference sequence). The chain's CDR3 is CASSQAVAGGPYEQYF. The CDR3 coding sequence is TGTGCCAGCAGCCAAGCTGTAGCGGGGGGCCCCTACGAGCAGTACTTC.

The chain employs TRBV5-1 and TRBJ2-3; TRBD1 aligns across 7 bases. Germline V gives CDR1 SGHRS, CDR2 YFSETQ. The V segment lost 0 bases and the J segment 3 bases; nucleotides outside the gene matches: 7. The CDR3 is 16 amino acids. CDR3 sequence reads: CASSLEGRGKTDTQYF. In nucleotides, the CDR3 is TGCGCCAGCAGCTTGGAAGGCAGGGGGAAGACAGATACGCAGTATTTT.

The chain combines TRBV14 with TRBJ1-1, with 8 bases lining up with TRBD1. V trimming: 4 bases; J trimming: 0 bases; junction bases outside the gene matches: 4. Germline lookup yields CDR1 SGHDN and CDR2 FVKESK. CDR3 length equals 15 residues. The CDR3, as DNA: TGTGCCAGCAGCCTAAGGACAGGGATGAACACTGAAGCTTTCTTT. Protein: CASSLRTGMNTEAFF.

CDR3 nucleotide sequence: TGCAGCGTAAAACCCGGGACAGGGAACTACGAGCAGTACTTC. It codes for CSVKPGTGNYEQYF. V is TRBV29-1 and J is TRBJ2-7; 9 nucleotides agree with TRBD1. Trimming at V came to 6 bases and at J to 3 bases, leaving 9 bases not matched to a gene. CDR3 length equals 14 residues. The germline gives CDR1 SQVTM, CDR2 ANQGSEA.

Only a few counts were recorded for this clone. The V gene is TRBV15, the J gene TRBJ2-5; D is ambiguous. Germline V lookup: CDR1 LNHNV, CDR2 YYDKDF (reference sequence). The length of the CDR3 is 15 residues. The V and J ends lost 0 bases and 0 bases respectively, with 8 bases between them. This CDR3 is CATSREPNYQETQYF. CDR3 DNA: TGTGCCACCAGCAGAGAGCCCAACTACCAAGAGACCCAGTACTTC. Based on the CDR3 plus reference TRBV15 and TRBJ2-5, the full variable domain is DAMVIQNPRYQVTQFGKPVTLSCSQTLNHNVMYWYQQKSSQAPKLLFHYYDKDFNNEADTPDNFQSRRPNTSFCFLDIRSPGLGDTAMYLCATSREPNYQETQYFGPGTRLLVL.

The chain joins TRBV2 to TRBJ2-1, with 14 bases aligning to TRBD2. The junction had 6 bases not matched to a gene; V was cut back by 7 bases and J by 7 bases. The CDR3 covers 15 residues. Germline values: CDR1 SNHLY, CDR2 FYNNEI. The CDR3 loop is CASIPGTSGGNEQFF. CDR3 coding DNA: TGTGCCAGCATCCCCGGGACTAGCGGGGGAAATGAGCAGTTCTTC.

The chain joins TRBV7-8 to TRBJ1-4; TRBD1 agrees at 8 bases. CDR3 length: 15 residues. Germline V lookup: CDR1 SGHVS, CDR2 FQNEAQ. V lost 5 bases to trimming and J lost 8 bases; unmatched junction nucleotides: 10. The CDR3 reads CASSPRTGFGEKLFF. In DNA, the CDR3 is TGTGCCAGCAGCCCGCGGACAGGGTTCGGCGAAAAACTGTTTTTT.

The CDR3 loop is CASNFDRFTGELFF. CDR3 DNA sequence: TGCGCCAGCAATTTCGACAGGTTTACCGGGGAGCTGTTTTTT. This sequence joins TRBV5-1 and TRBJ2-2; a weak D match, TRBD1 (6 bases). With 6 bases removed from V and 5 bases from J, the gap between germline ends came to 14 bases. The CDR3 is 14 amino acids. Germline V gives CDR1 SGHRS, CDR2 YFSETQ. Variable domain in full (rest from reference TRBV5-1 and TRBJ2-2): KAGVTQTPRYLIKTRGQQVTLSCSPISGHRSVSWYQQTPGQGLQFLFEYFSETQRNKGNFPGRFSGRQFSNSRSEMNVSTLELGDSALYLCASNFDRFTGELFFGEGSRLTVL.

This chain links TRBV6-5 with TRBJ1-3; 8 bases are shared with TRBD1. V lost 6 bases to trimming and J lost 4 bases; unmatched junction nucleotides: 5. CDR1 is MNHEY, CDR2 SVGAGI, per germline. The CDR3 covers 14 residues. In DNA form, the CDR3 reads TGTGCCAGCAGGTTACAGGGGGAAGGAAACACCATATATTTT. It translates to CASRLQGEGNTIYF.

This chain joins TRBV6-5 and TRBJ2-7, with 11 bases that match TRBD2. V gave up 8 bases and J gave up 7 bases; unmatched junction bases: 7. The germline V gene has CDR1 MNHEY and CDR2 SVGAGI. The CDR3 loop spans 13 amino acids. CDR3 in DNA: TGTGCCAGCGAACAGCGACTAGCGGGGGAGCAGTACTTC. Its protein is CASEQRLAGEQYF.

This chain connects TRBV30 to TRBJ1-2, with a tentative D call TRBD1 (6 bases). CDR1 is GTSNPN, CDR2 SVGIG, per germline (reference sequence). Trimming stripped 0 bases from V and 6 bases from J, with 14 bases between. This CDR3 comprises 14 residues. CDR3 nucleotides: TGTGCCTGGAGTGTATTACAGGGCAGGGATGGCTACACCTTC. Residues: CAWSVLQGRDGYTF.

This clone appeared once. V and J are TRBV24-1 and TRBJ1-2, with 7 bases identical to TRBD1. The CDR3 has 13 residues. V was pared by 9 bases and J by 8 bases, with 11 bases of the junction left unmatched. Germline loops: CDR1 KGHDR, CDR2 SFDVKD. CDR3 amino acids: CATSEGAGAGYTF. CDR3 nucleotides: TGTGCCACCTCCGAGGGGGCAGGCGCGGGCTACACCTTC.

Only one count was recorded for this clone. The chain uses TRBV2 and TRBJ1-5, with D possibly being TRBD1 (5 bases). The CDR3 is 14 amino acids. CDR1 SNHLY and CDR2 FYNNEI come from the germline V gene. V shed 6 bases and J shed 3 bases, with 12 bases lying between them. In nucleotides, the CDR3 is TGTGCCAGCAGCGATGACAGAAACAATCAGCCCCAGCATTTT. Protein product: CASSDDRNNQPQHF.

The V gene is TRBV27, the J gene TRBJ2-7; the D gene is possibly TRBD1 (5 bases). Between the trimmed V and J ends, which lost 3 bases and 0 bases, there was a span of 18 bases. Germline assignment: CDR1 MNHEY and CDR2 SMNVEV (reference sequence). The CDR3 loop spans 17 amino acids. For the CDR3, the DNA is TGTGCCAGCAGTTTTGGGTTCCAGGGCCTGTACTCCTACGAGCAGTACTTC. It is translated as CASSFGFQGLYSYEQYF.

J is TRBJ2-5 and V is TRBV4-2; 9 nucleotides align to TRBD2. The trim removed 4 bases at V and 4 bases at J, leaving 7 bases unmatched. This CDR3 comprises 15 residues. From germline, CDR1 is LGHNA and CDR2 YNFKEQ. CDR3 region: CASSPLAGEGETQYF. In DNA, the CDR3 is TGTGCCAGCAGCCCCTTAGCGGGAGAGGGAGAGACCCAGTACTTC.

CDR3 coding DNA: TGTGCAAGTCGCTTTGACGGGAATCAGCCCCAGCATTTT. Translated: CASRFDGNQPQHF. The J gene is TRBJ1-5, the V gene TRBV12-2. TRBV12-2 is a pseudogene. The CDR3 sequence is 13 residues long.

The V gene is TRBV5-1, the J gene TRBJ1-3; maybe TRBD1 (6 bases). Deletions cut 0 bases from V and 0 bases from J, with 7 bases between. Germline CDR1 SGHRS, CDR2 YFSETQ. The CDR3 sequence is 15 residues long. The chain's CDR3 is CASSLEGGSGNTIYF. The CDR3 coding sequence is TGCGCCAGCAGCTTGGAAGGGGGCTCTGGAAACACCATATATTTT.

V is TRBV6-5 and J is TRBJ2-7, with 7 bases matching TRBD1. After removal of 3 bases from V and 1 base from J, the junction contained 3 bases not matched to a gene. Germline V lookup: CDR1 MNHEY, CDR2 SVGAGI. CDR3 length: 14 residues. The CDR3 loop is CASSYRTGSYEQYF. CDR3 in DNA: TGTGCCAGCAGTTATAGGACAGGTTCCTACGAGCAGTACTTC.

In its sample, this clone was seen a few times. This rearrangement joins TRBV2 to TRBJ1-6, with D possibly matching TRBD1 (5 bases). CDR3 length: 16 residues. Germline CDR1 is SNHLY and CDR2 is FYNNEI. V was clipped by 6 bases and J by 3 bases, with 15 bases between them. CDR3 protein: CASSPGGAGYNSPLHF. Here the CDR3 DNA reads TGTGCCAGCAGCCCGGGGGGAGCGGGCTATAATTCACCCCTCCACTTT.

The genes are TRBV5-6 and TRBJ2-7; 7 bases match TRBD2. The CDR3 runs to 13 residues. The V gene end was trimmed by 0 bases and the J gene end by 5 bases; junction bases not matched to a gene: 2. Germline loops: CDR1 SGHDT, CDR2 YYEEEE. Written as DNA, the CDR3 is TGTGCCAGCAGCTTGGGGCTAGCGGACGAGCAGTACTTC. This gives the protein CASSLGLADEQYF.

This rearrangement joins TRBV29-1 to TRBJ2-3; D is uncertain. Germline V gene data show CDR1 as SQVTM and CDR2 as ANQGSEA. Deletions cut 3 bases from V and 2 bases from J, with 3 bases between. This CDR3 region has 11 residues. The CDR3 sequence is CSVDLTDTQYF. In DNA form, the CDR3 reads TGCAGCGTTGACCTCACAGATACGCAGTATTTT.

This clone was observed once. The rearrangement uses TRBV5-5 and TRBJ2-7; D may be TRBD2 (5 bases). Germline V CDR1 and CDR2: SGHKS, YYEKEE (reference sequence). The CDR3 spans 18 residues. V lost 0 bases and J lost 2, with 21 bases in between. This CDR3 reads CASSLGKKTADDPYEQYF. DNA for the CDR3: TGTGCCAGCAGCTTGGGGAAAAAAACAGCGGATGACCCCTACGAGCAGTACTTC.

The chain combines TRBV5-5 with TRBJ2-5; possibly TRBD1 for D (6 bases). V was clipped by 1 base and J by 4 bases, with 8 bases between them. CDR3 size: 13 residues. Germline V gene data show CDR1 as SGHKS and CDR2 as YYEKEE (reference sequence). This CDR3 reads CASSLTGRETQYF. The DNA of the CDR3 is TGTGCCAGCAGCTTGACAGGGAGAGAGACCCAGTACTTC.

The chain carries TRBV5-1 and TRBJ2-5; 9 bases align to TRBD2. CDR3 size: 14 residues. The V segment lost 1 base and the J segment 3 bases; nucleotides outside the gene matches: 1. The germline gives CDR1 SGHRS, CDR2 YFSETQ. The DNA of the CDR3 is TGCGCCAGCAGCTTGAGCGGGGGGAAAGAGACCCAGTACTTC. Amino acid sequence: CASSLSGGKETQYF. Full variable domain (missing parts from reference TRBV5-1 and TRBJ2-5): KAGVTQTPRYLIKTRGQQVTLSCSPISGHRSVSWYQQTPGQGLQFLFEYFSETQRNKGNFPGRFSGRQFSNSRSEMNVSTLELGDSALYLCASSLSGGKETQYFGPGTRLLVL.

The J gene is TRBJ2-3, the V gene TRBV5-8, with D perhaps matching TRBD2 (6 bases). In germline, CDR1 is SGHTS, CDR2 YDEGEE. Trimming pared 0 bases from V and 6 bases from J, leaving 14 bases between. The CDR3 spans 15 residues. This chain's CDR3 is CASSLGGGAVDTQYF. CDR3 DNA: TGTGCCAGCAGCTTGGGAGGCGGGGCGGTGGATACGCAGTATTTT.

The chain recombines TRBV19 with TRBJ1-6, with a possible D match to TRBD1 (6 bases). Germline CDR1 LNHDA, CDR2 SQIVND (reference sequence). V was trimmed by 3 bases and J by 6 bases, leaving 12 bases between them. There are 15 residues in the CDR3. This chain's CDR3 is CASSIGGASNSPLHF. The CDR3, as DNA: TGTGCCAGTAGTATTGGGGGGGCGAGTAATTCACCCCTCCACTTT.

This clone was counted once. The CDR3 sequence: CASSGLAGGDNEQFF. Written as DNA, the CDR3 is TGTGCCAGCAGCGGGCTAGCGGGAGGAGATAATGAGCAGTTCTTC. This sequence joins TRBV9 and TRBJ2-1, with 11 positions matching TRBD2. The CDR3 totals 15 residues. Germline loops: CDR1 SGDLS, CDR2 YYNGEE. After removal of 3 bases from V and 7 bases from J, the junction contained 6 bases not matched to a gene.

The chain combines TRBV7-3 with TRBJ2-1; D unclear. Deletions cut 5 bases from V and 6 bases from J, with 17 bases between. This CDR3 region has 15 residues. Germline CDR1 reads SGHTA; CDR2 reads FQGTGA. The CDR3 region has the DNA TGTGCCAGCAGCCCAGTATCGGGTGGTCCCAATGAGCAGTTCTTC. It yields the protein CASSPVSGGPNEQFF.

This chain joins TRBV5-1 and TRBJ1-1, with unresolved D. V shed 4 bases and J shed 7 bases, with 17 bases lying between them. The germline gives CDR1 SGHRS, CDR2 YFSETQ. This CDR3 has 14 amino acids. The CDR3 loop is CASSPEVWQGEAFF. CDR3 bases: TGCGCCAGCAGCCCGGAGGTATGGCAAGGTGAAGCTTTCTTT.

The rearrangement uses TRBV3-1 (or the pseudogene TRBV3-2) and TRBJ2-2; no clear D. The germline V and J ends were trimmed by 5 bases and 0 bases, with 16 bases remaining between them. This CDR3 is built from 17 residues. The germline gives CDR1 LGHDT, CDR2 YNNKEL (reference sequence). CDR3 DNA sequence: TGTGCCAGCAGCTTTCCCAGTTTTAGCCCGAACACCGGGGAGCTGTTTTTT. Translating it yields CASSFPSFSPNTGELFF.